These T cell receptor beta chains were read from a single sample in a study of T cell responses to AZD1222 COVID-19 vaccine. The protocol was immunoSEQ multiplex PCR, while the TCRdb copy is restricted to in-frame clones and leaves out a portion. The sample holds about 76,000 clones, approximately 90% seen once. The material was peripheral blood, obtained on day 0 of AZD1222 vaccination. The receptors originated from an adult in good health. The CDR3 runs from the conserved cysteine through the conserved F or W. D genes are given only for firm matches. A row's size may be missing; if present it is once, few, many or a size class.

v_gene	abundance	d_gene	j_gene	CDR3aa	CDR3nt
TRBV5-1	.	.	TRBJ2-2	CASSLGGHNTGELFF	TGCGCCAGCAGCTTAGGGGGACACAACACCGGGGAGCTGTTTTTT
TRBV6-6	once	TRBD1	TRBJ1-2	CASSITGELGYTF	TGTGCCAGCAGTATTACAGGGGAGCTGGGCTACACCTTC
TRBV9	.	TRBD1	TRBJ1-2	CASSPERGPYGYTF	TGTGCCAGCAGCCCCGAGAGGGGGCCCTATGGCTACACCTTC
TRBV3-1/TRBV3-2	.	TRBD2	TRBJ2-1	CASSLSGKDYNEQFF	TGTGCCAGCAGCCTAAGCGGGAAGGACTACAATGAGCAGTTCTTC
TRBV20-1	.	.	TRBJ2-7	CSPRAVYEQYF	TGCAGTCCAAGGGCAGTCTACGAGCAGTACTTC
TRBV11-2	.	TRBD1	TRBJ1-4	CASSSSDRGNEKLFF	TGTGCCAGCAGCTCTTCGGACAGGGGGAATGAAAAACTGTTTTTT
TRBV5-1	once	TRBD1	TRBJ2-1	CASSMTGGAANEQFF	TGCGCCAGCAGCATGACAGGGGGCGCTGCCAATGAGCAGTTCTTC
TRBV2	.	.	TRBJ2-5	CASSPTRYQETQYF	TGTGCCAGCAGTCCCACAAGGTACCAAGAGACCCAGTACTTC
TRBV12-5	.	TRBD1	TRBJ1-1	CASGQGQGINTEAFF	TGTGCTAGTGGTCAAGGACAGGGAATTAACACTGAAGCTTTCTTT
TRBV11-2	.	.	TRBJ2-2	CASSPRGGWTGELFF	TGTGCCAGCAGCCCAAGGGGAGGATGGACCGGGGAGCTGTTTTTT
TRBV6-5	.	.	TRBJ1-5	CASSYSAGNQPQHF	TGTGCCAGCAGTTACTCAGCGGGGAATCAGCCCCAGCATTTT
TRBV18	.	.	TRBJ1-4	CASSPNPPTRGEKLFF	TGTGCCAGCTCACCAAACCCCCCAACACGGGGTGAAAAACTGTTTTTT
TRBV2	few	TRBD1	TRBJ1-6	CASSGTENSPLHF	TGTGCCAGCTCCGGGACAGAAAATTCACCCCTCCACTTT
TRBV9	.	.	TRBJ1-3	CASSGWGASGNTIYF	TGTGCCAGCAGCGGATGGGGTGCCTCTGGAAACACCATATATTTT
TRBV21-1	.	.	TRBJ1-1	CASSKEGAHNTEAFF	TGTGCCAGCAGCAAAGAAGGGGCACATAACACTGAAGCTTTCTTT
TRBV28	.	.	TRBJ1-4	CASNSANEKLFF	TGTGCCAGCAATTCGGCTAATGAAAAACTGTTTTTT
TRBV5-1	.	.	TRBJ2-3	CASRQGADTQYF	TGCGCCAGCAGACAAGGGGCAGATACGCAGTATTTT
TRBV3-1/TRBV3-2	.	.	TRBJ2-2	CASSQDMAGGRELFF	TGTGCCAGCAGCCAAGATATGGCTGGCGGGCGGGAGCTGTTTTTT
TRBV29-1	.	TRBD1	TRBJ1-4	CSFSQGAGEKLFF	TGCAGCTTTAGCCAGGGGGCTGGGGAAAAACTGTTTTTT
TRBV5-4	.	TRBD2	TRBJ2-3	CASSPLTSGAKAQYF	TGTGCCAGCAGCCCATTAACTAGCGGGGCTAAGGCGCAGTATTTT
TRBV6-4	.	TRBD1	TRBJ1-6	CASREQGAGNSPLHF	TGTGCCAGCAGGGAACAGGGGGCCGGGAATTCACCCCTCCACTTT
TRBV5-4	.	TRBD1	TRBJ2-1	CASSGDRGSYNEQFF	TGTGCCAGCAGCGGGGACAGGGGTTCCTACAATGAGCAGTTCTTC
TRBV6-5	few	.	TRBJ1-2	CASRWGAGGYTF	TGTGCCAGCAGGTGGGGGGCGGGTGGCTACACCTTC
TRBV7-3	.	TRBD1	TRBJ1-6	CASRGQPNSPLHF	TGTGCCAGCAGGGGACAGCCGAATTCACCCCTCCACTTT
TRBV29-1	.	TRBD1	TRBJ2-7	CSVASQGATYEQYF	TGCAGCGTTGCTTCCCAGGGGGCAACCTACGAGCAGTACTTC
TRBV19	few	.	TRBJ1-1	CASSAPPAGTEAFF	TGTGCCAGTAGTGCCCCTCCGGCGGGGACTGAAGCTTTCTTT
TRBV6-4	.	.	TRBJ1-6	CASSVTPGNSPLHF	TGTGCCAGCAGTGTTACTCCTGGGAATTCACCCCTCCACTTT
TRBV19	.	.	TRBJ2-1	CASSIHSDNEQFF	TGTGCCAGTAGTATTCACAGCGACAATGAGCAGTTCTTC
TRBV5-6	.	TRBD1	TRBJ1-2	CASSPETGANYGYTF	TGTGCCAGCAGCCCTGAGACAGGGGCGAACTATGGCTACACCTTC
TRBV4-2	.	.	TRBJ2-3	CASSQGTISTDTQYF	TGTGCCAGCAGCCAGGGGACAATAAGCACAGATACGCAGTATTTT
TRBV6-2/TRBV6-3	few	.	TRBJ1-1	CASSYDTLNTEAFF	TGTGCCAGCAGTTATGACACGTTGAACACTGAAGCTTTCTTT
TRBV5-1	.	.	TRBJ2-2	CASSPGQSYTGELFF	TGCGCCAGCAGCCCTGGACAGTCATACACCGGGGAGCTGTTTTTT
TRBV6-1	.	.	TRBJ1-2	CASSEVSYYGYTF	TGTGCCAGCAGTGAAGTGAGTTACTATGGCTACACCTTC
TRBV14	.	TRBD1	TRBJ1-6	CASRRTGGINSPLHF	TGTGCCAGCAGGCGGACAGGGGGTATTAATTCACCCCTCCACTTT
TRBV5-4	.	.	TRBJ2-5	CASSSSQGGGETQYF	TGTGCCAGCAGCTCCTCCCAGGGGGGCGGGGAGACCCAGTACTTC
TRBV5-1	.	TRBD1	TRBJ2-5	CASSSTGGGGETQYF	TGCGCCAGCAGCTCTACAGGGGGCGGCGGGGAGACCCAGTACTTC
TRBV5-6	.	.	TRBJ2-7	CASSLGRVFSYEQYF	TGTGCCAGCAGCTTGGGGCGGGTCTTCTCCTACGAGCAGTACTTC
TRBV27	.	.	TRBJ2-3	CASSLSRGLSTDTQYF	TGTGCCAGCAGTTTATCTCGGGGCCTTAGCACAGATACGCAGTATTTT
TRBV3-1/TRBV3-2	once	.	TRBJ1-6	CASSADGSNSPLHF	TGTGCCAGCAGCGCGGACGGAAGTAATTCACCCCTCCACTTT
TRBV19	few	.	TRBJ2-3	CASSSRDGASTDTQYF	TGTGCCAGTAGCAGCCGGGACGGTGCTAGCACAGATACGCAGTATTTT
TRBV5-4	.	.	TRBJ2-1	CASSFPPSSYNEQFF	TGTGCCAGCAGCTTTCCACCCAGCTCCTACAATGAGCAGTTCTTC
TRBV6-2/TRBV6-3	.	.	TRBJ2-1	CASSPGSGPNEQFF	TGTGCCAGCAGCCCTGGTTCAGGACCCAATGAGCAGTTCTTC
TRBV3-1/TRBV3-2	.	.	TRBJ2-3	CASSQTGSGTDTQYF	TGTGCCAGCAGCCAAACCGGGTCCGGCACAGATACGCAGTATTTT
TRBV12-3/TRBV12-4	.	.	TRBJ2-1	CASSTPYNEQFF	TGTGCCAGCAGTACGCCGTACAATGAGCAGTTCTTC
TRBV5-1	.	.	TRBJ1-1	CASSLTDMNTEAFF	TGCGCCAGCAGCTTGACAGATATGAACACTGAAGCTTTCTTT
TRBV5-1	.	TRBD2	TRBJ2-5	CASSPGGGTQETQYF	TGCGCCAGCAGCCCTGGGGGGGGAACCCAAGAGACCCAGTACTTC
TRBV5-4	.	.	TRBJ2-2	CASSLGGGTNTGELFF	TGTGCCAGCAGCCTGGGGGGCGGTACGAACACCGGGGAGCTGTTTTTT
TRBV13	many	TRBD2	TRBJ2-2	CASSSGLAGSSGELFF	TGTGCCAGCAGCTCGGGACTAGCGGGGAGCTCCGGGGAGCTGTTTTTT
TRBV14	.	.	TRBJ1-2	CASSQDNSPRGYTF	TGTGCCAGCAGCCAAGATAACAGCCCACGGGGCTACACCTTC
TRBV3-1/TRBV3-2	.	.	TRBJ1-2	CASSQDPDSGLGGYTF	TGTGCCAGCAGCCAAGACCCCGATTCAGGCCTCGGGGGCTACACCTTC
TRBV5-1	.	.	TRBJ1-2	CASSRLPPSEGGYTF	TGCGCCAGCAGCCGACTCCCGCCGTCCGAGGGTGGCTACACCTTC
TRBV5-5	few	.	TRBJ1-1	CASRLIEGGNTEAFF	TGTGCCAGCAGGCTCATCGAGGGAGGGAACACTGAAGCTTTCTTT
TRBV7-2	.	.	TRBJ1-5	CASSVRANQPQHF	TGTGCCAGCAGCGTCCGTGCGAATCAGCCCCAGCATTTT